Shown below are 23 T cell receptor beta chains from a single sample sequenced in a study of beta chain features in type 1 diabetes. cDNA synthesis used the whole RNA isolate, giving expressed TCRB sequences. Some clones are missing from TCRdb's copy, which holds only in-frame ones; the method was immunoSEQ multiplex PCR. The sample holds 120,000 to 150,000 clones, 48% seen once. The sample consisted of Tregs from blood. All receptors derive from a young man in good health.

This chain links TRBV5-1 with TRBJ1-2; 7 nucleotides agree with TRBD1. The germline V gene has CDR1 SGHRS and CDR2 YFSETQ. The CDR3 runs 15 residues. After removal of 0 bases from V and 0 bases from J, the junction contained 2 bases not matched to a gene. The CDR3 is CASSLAGTANYGYTF. The CDR3 region has the DNA TGCGCCAGCAGCTTGGCCGGGACAGCTAACTATGGCTACACCTTC.

This chain joins TRBV7-9 and TRBJ2-5; TRBD2 matches at 14 bases. V was clipped by 4 bases and J by 5 bases; unmatched bases: 9. CDR1 and CDR2 (germline): SEHNR, FQNEAQ (reference sequence). The CDR3 totals 17 residues. CDR3 bases: TGTGCCAGCAGCTCGGGACTAGCGGGAGTCCTAAGGGAGACCCAGTACTTC. It translates to CASSSGLAGVLRETQYF.

This clone was seen a handful of times. V is TRBV29-1 and J is TRBJ2-7; 9 bases align to TRBD1. The CDR3 spans 13 residues. Germline trimming cut 7 bases from V and 2 bases from J; bases unmatched to any gene: 6. Germline CDR1 and CDR2: SQVTM and ANQGSEA. The CDR3 bases are TGCAGCGCACAAGGACAGGGGACCTACGAGCAGTACTTC. This encodes CSAQGQGTYEQYF.

This clone was observed a handful of times. V is TRBV7-9 and J is TRBJ2-7; possible D gene TRBD1, 6 bases. CDR3 length: 15 residues. Trimming stripped 1 base from V and 0 bases from J, with 10 bases between. CDR1 is SEHNR and CDR2 is FQNEAQ in the germline V gene (reference sequence). The CDR3 DNA follows: TGTGCCAGCAGCTTAGGAACAGGGTTCTCCTACGAGCAGTACTTC. Encoded protein: CASSLGTGFSYEQYF.

The chain uses TRBV7-9 and TRBJ2-7; D gene uncertain. Germline V gene data show CDR1 as SEHNR and CDR2 as FQNEAQ (reference sequence). The V gene lost 3 bases and the J gene lost 11 bases, with 14 bases spanning the gap. The CDR3 is made up of 12 amino acids. CDR3 DNA sequence: TGTGCCAGCAGCTTTGAAGGCCGTCGGGAGTACTTC. Residues: CASSFEGRREYF.

In its sample, this clone was seen a few times. The chain is built from TRBV19 and TRBJ2-3; maybe TRBD2 (6 bases). Germline CDR1 LNHDA, CDR2 SQIVND (reference sequence). The CDR3 consists of 16 residues. The V and J ends lost 1 base and 0 bases respectively, with 11 bases between them. The CDR3 DNA is TGTGCCAGTAGTATAGGGGCTAGCGAGAGCACAGATACGCAGTATTTT. This encodes CASSIGASESTDTQYF.

This CDR3 reads CASSSLGAGGQETQYF. The CDR3 nucleotides are TGTGCCAGCAGCTCCCTCGGTGCAGGGGGACAAGAGACCCAGTACTTC. The rearrangement links TRBV7-3 to TRBJ2-5, with TRBD1 matching 7 bases. Per the germline V gene, CDR1 is SGHTA and CDR2 is FQGTGA. This CDR3 spans 16 amino acids. J gave up 2 bases and V 4 bases, and 10 bases lay outside the gene matches.

The CDR3: CASSPGTGSFYEQYF. As DNA, the CDR3 is TGTGCCAGCAGCCCCGGGACAGGGAGCTTCTACGAGCAGTACTTC. The gene calls are TRBV7-2 and TRBJ2-5; TRBD1 matches 9 bases. The better agreement between TRBJ2-7 and the DNA end casts doubt on the J call. Germline values: CDR1 SGHTA, CDR2 FQGNSA. This CDR3 comprises 15 residues.

The chain combines TRBV7-2 with TRBJ2-5; maybe TRBD2 (6 bases). Trimming shortened V by 1 base and J by 5 bases, and 14 bases separated the two germline ends. CDR3 length: 15 amino acids. CDR1 and CDR2 (germline): SGHTA, FQGNSA. This chain's CDR3 is CASSLESGRRETQYF. The CDR3 DNA reads as TGTGCCAGCAGCTTAGAAAGCGGGCGGAGGGAGACCCAGTACTTC. The full variable domain, rest sourced from reference TRBV7-2 and TRBJ2-5, is GAGVSQSPSNKVTEKGKDVELRCDPISGHTALYWYRQSLGQGLEFLIYFQGNSAPDKSGLPSDRFSAERTGGSVSTLTIQRTQQEDSAVYLCASSLESGRRETQYFGPGTRLLVL.

This clone was recorded only once. V is TRBV5-6 and J is TRBJ1-6; D gene uncertain. Trimming took off 0 bases at V and 9 bases at J, with 7 bases between the two ends. Germline V CDR1 and CDR2: SGHDT, YYEEEE. There are 13 residues in the CDR3. The CDR3 here is CASSLGVPSPLHF. The CDR3 nucleotides are TGTGCCAGCAGCTTGGGAGTCCCTTCACCCCTCCACTTT. Full variable domain (remainder filled in from reference TRBV5-6 and TRBJ1-6): DAGVTQSPTHLIKTRGQQVTLRCSPKSGHDTVSWYQQALGQGPQFIFQYYEEEERQRGNFPDRFSGHQFPNYSSELNVNALLLGDSALYLCASSLGVPSPLHFGNGTRLTVT.

The V and J genes are TRBV4-3 and TRBJ1-2; no clear D gene. CDR3 size: 15 residues. CDR1 and CDR2 from the germline V gene are LGHNA and YSLEER. V dropped 1 base and J dropped 6 bases, with 15 bases sitting between them. CDR3 nucleotides: TGCGCCAGCAGCCAAGGACGTGTACGGGTAGATGGCTACACCTTC. Encoded protein: CASSQGRVRVDGYTF.

A single count supports this clone. The chain has TRBV30 and TRBJ2-2, with D perhaps matching TRBD2 (5 bases). The CDR3 length is 14 residues. CDR1 is GTSNPN, CDR2 SVGIG, per germline (reference sequence). The V and J ends lost 2 bases and 2 bases respectively, with 9 bases between them. The CDR3, as DNA: TGTGCCTGGAGTCGAGGGATTAACACCGGGGAGCTGTTTTTT. The encoded protein is CAWSRGINTGELFF.

This clone has a handful of counts. The chain has TRBV7-2 and TRBJ2-7; D is possibly TRBD1 (6 bases). The CDR3 contains 14 residues. Trimming took 1 base from V and 8 from J, leaving 15 bases between them. Germline CDR1 is SGHTA and CDR2 is FQGNSA. In DNA, the CDR3 is TGTGCCAGCAGCTTAGTAATACCTGGACAGCAGCAGTACTTC. This codes for CASSLVIPGQQQYF.

The chain carries TRBV4-1 and TRBJ1-2, with 8 nucleotides matching TRBD1. The V segment lost 5 bases and the J segment 8 bases; nucleotides outside the gene matches: 13. CDR1 is MGHRA, CDR2 YSYEKL, per germline. The CDR3 is 15 residues long. CDR3 nucleotide sequence: TGCGCCAGCAGCATGAGTACAGGGGGGTCCGGAGGCTACACCTTC. Its translation: CASSMSTGGSGGYTF.

This chain joins TRBV6-5 and TRBJ2-5; 9 nucleotides line up with TRBD1. The J call may be incorrect, as the DNA end agrees better with TRBJ2-7. The CDR3 sequence is 14 residues long. CDR1 is MNHEY and CDR2 is SVGAGI in the germline V gene. CDR3 in DNA: TGTGCCAGCAGTCCCGGGACAGGGATGTACGAGCAGTACTTC. The encoded protein is CASSPGTGMYEQYF.

The rearrangement links TRBV5-1 to TRBJ2-3; a possible D gene is TRBD1 (5 bases). The CDR3 extends over 15 amino acids. The V end was cut by 0 bases, the J end by 0 bases, with 8 bases between. Germline CDR1 reads SGHRS; CDR2 reads YFSETQ. CDR3 sequence: CASSLAGPSTDTQYF. DNA of the CDR3: TGCGCCAGCAGCTTGGCAGGGCCTAGCACAGATACGCAGTATTTT. Full variable domain (rest looked up from reference TRBV5-1 and TRBJ2-3): KAGVTQTPRYLIKTRGQQVTLSCSPISGHRSVSWYQQTPGQGLQFLFEYFSETQRNKGNFPGRFSGRQFSNSRSEMNVSTLELGDSALYLCASSLAGPSTDTQYFGPGTRLTVL.

This chain connects TRBV7-2 to TRBJ1-2, with D possibly TRBD1 on 5 matching bases. The CDR3 extends over 13 amino acids. Looked up from germline, CDR1 is SGHTA and CDR2 is FQGNSA. V lost 1 base to trimming and J lost 12 bases, with 15 bases between them. Here the CDR3 reads CASSLEEAGMNTF. The CDR3 DNA reads as TGTGCCAGCAGCTTAGAAGAGGCAGGGATGAACACCTTC.

The chain uses TRBV27 and TRBJ2-3; D may be TRBD1 (6 bases). Trimming took off 0 bases at V and 7 bases at J, with 14 bases between the two ends. This CDR3 comprises 15 residues. CDR1 is MNHEY, CDR2 SMNVEV, per germline (reference sequence). The chain's CDR3 is CASSLSRRGGNTQYF. CDR3 in DNA: TGTGCCAGCAGTTTATCTCGCAGGGGCGGAAATACGCAGTATTTT.

This chain connects TRBV7-9 to TRBJ1-5, with 8 nucleotides matching TRBD1. The CDR3 has 15 amino acids. The V and J ends lost 6 bases and 2 bases, in that order; junction bases with no gene match: 6. Per the germline V gene, CDR1 is SEHNR and CDR2 is FQNEAQ (reference sequence). The DNA of the CDR3 is TGTGCCAGCAGTTACTCGGGACAGGGCAATCAGCCCCAGCATTTT. It codes for CASSYSGQGNQPQHF.

This clone came up once. The CDR3 sequence: CSAPGGSIQYF. The CDR3 DNA follows: TGCAGTGCTCCCGGGGGGAGCATTCAGTACTTC. The chain joins TRBV20-1 to TRBJ2-4; 7 positions match TRBD2. The V gene's germline CDR1 is DFQATT and CDR2 SNEGSKA (reference sequence). The length of the CDR3 is 11 residues. V shed 5 bases, J shed 9 bases, and the junction held 4 bases outside the gene matches.

The chain is built from TRBV7-2 and TRBJ1-2, with 7 positions matching TRBD1. The CDR3 covers 11 residues. Germline CDR1 SGHTA, CDR2 FQGNSA. The V segment lost 5 bases and the J segment 14 bases; nucleotides outside the gene matches: 8. The CDR3 loop is CASSRGQARTF. The CDR3 DNA follows: TGTGCCAGCAGCCGTGGACAGGCGAGAACCTTC.

V is TRBV7-2 and J is TRBJ2-3; 8 bases line up with TRBD2. Germline CDR1 is SGHTA and CDR2 is FQGNSA. With 5 bases clipped from V and 1 base from J, the junction kept 5 bases outside the gene matches. The CDR3 is 15 amino acids. The CDR3 DNA sequence: TGTGCCAGCAGCACCCAGACTAGCGGCACAGATACGCAGTATTTT. Protein sequence: CASSTQTSGTDTQYF.

The V call is TRBV10-3, the J call TRBJ1-2, with D uncertain. V was clipped by 0 bases and J by 7 bases, with 15 bases between them. This CDR3 has 15 amino acids. From germline, CDR1 is ENHRY and CDR2 SYGVKD. The CDR3 bases are TGTGCCATCAGTGAGTCGGCGGTCACTGTCTTTGGCTACACCTTC. This gives the protein CAISESAVTVFGYTF.